The rows below give T cell receptor beta chains drawn from one sample of a study of cytomegalovirus exposure and HLA in healthy donors. Repertoires were generated with immunoSEQ multiplex PCR, while TCRdb's copy carries only in-frame clones and drops some. The table lists 95,000 to 150,000 clones, over 60% of them singletons, with approximately 8.5% in the top ten. Source material: PBMCs. The source of these receptors is a woman aged 40 to 50 in good health and CMV-seropositive. CDR3s include the opening cysteine and the closing phenylalanine or tryptophan. D genes are given only for firm matches. Rows may omit the clone size; those that give it use once, few, many or a size class.

abundance: few
j_gene: TRBJ1-1
v_gene: TRBV15
d_gene: -
CDR3aa: CATTPDLRDSNTEAFF
CDR3nt: TGTGCCACCACCCCAGATTTACGGGATTCTAACACTGAAGCTTTCTTT

abundance: -
j_gene: TRBJ1-1
v_gene: TRBV7-9
d_gene: -
CDR3aa: CSSSPRGAEAFF
CDR3nt: TGTTCCAGCAGCCCCCGGGGGGCTGAAGCTTTCTTT

abundance: -
j_gene: TRBJ2-5
v_gene: TRBV9
d_gene: -
CDR3aa: CASSPGRDTNRVEVQYF
CDR3nt: TGTGCCAGCAGCCCTGGGCGCGACACCAACAGGGTGGAGGTGCAGTACTTC

abundance: -
j_gene: TRBJ1-1
v_gene: TRBV19
d_gene: TRBD1
CDR3aa: CASSITGGDTEAFF
CDR3nt: TGTGCCAGTAGTATTACAGGGGGAGACACTGAAGCTTTCTTT

abundance: -
j_gene: TRBJ2-7
v_gene: TRBV6-5
d_gene: -
CDR3aa: CASSYPQFKQYF
CDR3nt: TGTGCCAGCAGTTACCCCCAGTTCAAGCAGTACTTC

abundance: -
j_gene: TRBJ1-2
v_gene: TRBV7-9
d_gene: -
CDR3aa: CASSPGGGAIYGYTF
CDR3nt: TGTGCCAGCAGCCCTGGGGGCGGCGCTATCTATGGCTACACCTTC

abundance: -
j_gene: TRBJ2-3
v_gene: TRBV5-1
d_gene: TRBD2
CDR3aa: CASSPGLAGITDTQYF
CDR3nt: TGCGCCAGCAGTCCGGGACTAGCGGGGATCACAGATACGCAGTATTTT

abundance: -
j_gene: TRBJ2-5
v_gene: TRBV2
d_gene: TRBD2
CDR3aa: CASSTGTSGVKETQYF
CDR3nt: TGTGCCAGCAGTACGGGGACTAGCGGGGTTAAAGAGACCCAGTACTTC

abundance: -
j_gene: TRBJ2-3
v_gene: TRBV5-1
d_gene: -
CDR3aa: CASSPGGSDTQYF
CDR3nt: TGCGCCAGCAGCCCAGGGGGGTCCGATACGCAGTATTTT

abundance: -
j_gene: TRBJ1-6
v_gene: TRBV4-1
d_gene: -
CDR3aa: CASSQERGGNSPLHF
CDR3nt: TGCGCCAGCAGCCAAGAAAGGGGCGGTAATTCACCCCTCCACTTT

abundance: -
j_gene: TRBJ2-7
v_gene: TRBV19
d_gene: -
CDR3aa: CASRPRGGEEQYF
CDR3nt: TGTGCCAGCCGCCCCCGGGGAGGAGAAGAGCAGTACTTC

abundance: few
j_gene: TRBJ2-7
v_gene: TRBV5-6
d_gene: TRBD1
CDR3aa: CASSFLRDRTYEQYF
CDR3nt: TGTGCCAGCAGCTTTCTCCGGGACAGGACCTACGAGCAGTACTTC

abundance: -
j_gene: TRBJ2-1
v_gene: TRBV5-1
d_gene: -
CDR3aa: CASSISSDEQFF
CDR3nt: TGCGCCAGCAGCATTTCTAGCGATGAGCAGTTCTTC

abundance: few
j_gene: TRBJ2-7
v_gene: TRBV6-5
d_gene: -
CDR3aa: CASSYSGSDEQYF
CDR3nt: TGTGCCAGCAGTTACTCGGGGAGTGACGAGCAGTACTTC

abundance: -
j_gene: TRBJ1-1
v_gene: TRBV2
d_gene: -
CDR3aa: CASSEALRRPMNTEAFF
CDR3nt: TGTGCCAGCAGTGAAGCGCTTCGGCGGCCGATGAACACTGAAGCTTTCTTT

abundance: -
j_gene: TRBJ2-1
v_gene: TRBV27
d_gene: TRBD2
CDR3aa: CASTLGREKNHEQFF
CDR3nt: TGTGCCAGCACTCTTGGGCGGGAGAAGAACCATGAGCAGTTCTTC

abundance: -
j_gene: TRBJ2-6
v_gene: TRBV5-1
d_gene: TRBD1
CDR3aa: CASSGDRAGANVLTF
CDR3nt: TGCGCCAGCAGCGGGGACAGGGCTGGGGCCAACGTCCTGACTTTC

abundance: -
j_gene: TRBJ2-7
v_gene: TRBV28
d_gene: TRBD2
CDR3aa: CASSAPSGTSLEQYF
CDR3nt: TGTGCCAGCAGCGCCCCTAGCGGGACATCCCTCGAGCAGTACTTC

abundance: few
j_gene: TRBJ2-7
v_gene: TRBV6-5
d_gene: TRBD1
CDR3aa: CASSARGQEYEQYF
CDR3nt: TGTGCCAGCAGCGCCCGGGGACAGGAGTACGAGCAGTACTTC

abundance: -
j_gene: TRBJ2-1
v_gene: TRBV27
d_gene: TRBD1
CDR3aa: CASSFTPDRASNEQFF
CDR3nt: TGTGCCAGCAGTTTCACGCCGGACAGGGCTAGCAATGAGCAGTTCTTC

abundance: -
j_gene: TRBJ2-7
v_gene: TRBV7-9
d_gene: -
CDR3aa: CASSPPGGAYEQYF
CDR3nt: TGTGCCAGCAGCCCGCCGGGGGGCGCGTACGAGCAGTACTTC

abundance: -
j_gene: TRBJ1-2
v_gene: TRBV27
d_gene: -
CDR3aa: CASSLMAAGYGYTF
CDR3nt: TGTGCCAGCAGTTTAATGGCGGCGGGCTATGGCTACACCTTC

abundance: -
j_gene: TRBJ2-7
v_gene: TRBV6-6
d_gene: TRBD1
CDR3aa: CASSYSQGADEQYF
CDR3nt: TGTGCCAGCAGTTACTCACAGGGGGCCGACGAGCAGTACTTC

abundance: -
j_gene: TRBJ2-1
v_gene: TRBV7-9
d_gene: TRBD2
CDR3aa: CASSLGGRANYNEQFF
CDR3nt: TGTGCCAGCAGCTTAGGGGGGAGGGCCAACTACAATGAGCAGTTCTTC

abundance: -
j_gene: TRBJ1-1
v_gene: TRBV5-1
d_gene: TRBD1
CDR3aa: CASSLVPGGGAFF
CDR3nt: TGCGCCAGCAGCTTGGTCCCAGGGGGAGGAGCTTTCTTT

abundance: -
j_gene: TRBJ2-2
v_gene: TRBV10-1
d_gene: TRBD2
CDR3aa: CASTSGGNTGELFF
CDR3nt: TGCGCCAGCACTAGCGGGGGGAACACCGGGGAGCTGTTTTTT

abundance: few
j_gene: TRBJ1-1
v_gene: TRBV27
d_gene: -
CDR3aa: CASSPLGEVTEAFF
CDR3nt: TGTGCCAGCAGTCCACTCGGTGAAGTCACTGAAGCTTTCTTT

abundance: -
j_gene: TRBJ2-6
v_gene: TRBV6-6
d_gene: -
CDR3aa: CASRALQSSGANVLTF
CDR3nt: TGTGCCAGCAGAGCCCTTCAAAGCTCTGGGGCCAACGTCCTGACTTTC

abundance: once
j_gene: TRBJ1-2
v_gene: TRBV6-1
d_gene: TRBD1
CDR3aa: CASSAGTANYGYTF
CDR3nt: TGTGCCAGCAGCGCCGGGACAGCCAACTATGGCTACACCTTC

abundance: few
j_gene: TRBJ1-4
v_gene: TRBV7-9
d_gene: TRBD1
CDR3aa: CASSTTGAGEKLFF
CDR3nt: TGTGCCAGCAGCACGACAGGGGCTGGTGAAAAACTGTTTTTT

abundance: -
j_gene: TRBJ2-7
v_gene: TRBV7-9
d_gene: -
CDR3aa: CASSPSSVYEQYF
CDR3nt: TGTGCCAGCAGTCCCTCGTCTGTGTACGAGCAGTACTTC

abundance: few
j_gene: TRBJ1-1
v_gene: TRBV15
d_gene: TRBD1
CDR3aa: CATSRKQGARTEAFF
CDR3nt: TGTGCCACCAGCAGGAAACAGGGGGCGAGGACTGAAGCTTTCTTT

abundance: -
j_gene: TRBJ1-4
v_gene: TRBV5-1
d_gene: TRBD1
CDR3aa: CASSLGDSNEKLFF
CDR3nt: TGCGCCAGCAGCTTGGGGGACAGCAATGAAAAACTGTTTTTT

abundance: -
j_gene: TRBJ1-3
v_gene: TRBV6-1
d_gene: -
CDR3aa: CASKLEGNTIYF
CDR3nt: TGTGCCAGCAAGCTAGAGGGAAACACCATATATTTT

abundance: -
j_gene: TRBJ2-1
v_gene: TRBV6-6
d_gene: TRBD2
CDR3aa: CASSYSTSGGADEQFF
CDR3nt: TGTGCCAGCAGTTACTCGACTAGCGGGGGGGCCGATGAGCAGTTCTTC

abundance: few
j_gene: TRBJ1-1
v_gene: TRBV5-1
d_gene: -
CDR3aa: CASSLTGLTNTEAFF
CDR3nt: TGCGCCAGCAGCCTGACGGGACTTACGAACACTGAAGCTTTCTTT

abundance: -
j_gene: TRBJ2-7
v_gene: TRBV5-1
d_gene: TRBD1
CDR3aa: CASSSGQGGSYEQYF
CDR3nt: TGCGCCAGCAGCTCCGGACAGGGAGGCTCCTACGAGCAGTACTTC

abundance: -
j_gene: TRBJ2-7
v_gene: TRBV27
d_gene: TRBD2
CDR3aa: CASSYSGGSSYEQYF
CDR3nt: TGTGCCAGCAGTTATAGCGGGGGAAGCTCCTACGAGCAGTACTTC

abundance: few
j_gene: TRBJ1-4
v_gene: TRBV7-9
d_gene: -
CDR3aa: CASSLEGNWNEKLFF
CDR3nt: TGTGCCAGCAGCTTAGAGGGGAATTGGAATGAAAAACTGTTTTTT

abundance: few
j_gene: TRBJ2-7
v_gene: TRBV15
d_gene: TRBD2
CDR3aa: CATSRVGPLATEQYF
CDR3nt: TGTGCCACCAGCAGAGTGGGGCCACTAGCGACCGAGCAGTACTTC

abundance: -
j_gene: TRBJ1-2
v_gene: TRBV5-4
d_gene: -
CDR3aa: CASSLGAAPNYGYTF
CDR3nt: TGTGCCAGCAGTTTAGGGGCAGCTCCTAACTATGGCTACACCTTC

abundance: few
j_gene: TRBJ2-1
v_gene: TRBV4-1
d_gene: TRBD2
CDR3aa: CASSQDQRGSYNEQFF
CDR3nt: TGCGCCAGCAGCCAAGATCAGCGGGGCTCCTACAATGAGCAGTTCTTC

abundance: -
j_gene: TRBJ2-7
v_gene: TRBV5-1
d_gene: TRBD2
CDR3aa: CASSLDTSGRPGGTSYEQYF
CDR3nt: TGCGCCAGCAGCTTGGATACTAGCGGGAGGCCCGGGGGGACCTCCTACGAGCAGTACTTC

abundance: once
j_gene: TRBJ2-3
v_gene: TRBV7-9
d_gene: TRBD2
CDR3aa: CASSTWTSGDADTQYF
CDR3nt: TGTGCCAGCAGCACTTGGACTAGCGGGGACGCAGATACGCAGTATTTT

abundance: -
j_gene: TRBJ2-7
v_gene: TRBV6-5
d_gene: TRBD1
CDR3aa: CASRNRGRGPWEQYF
CDR3nt: TGTGCCAGCAGAAACAGGGGGCGCGGTCCCTGGGAGCAGTACTTC

abundance: -
j_gene: TRBJ1-5
v_gene: TRBV27
d_gene: -
CDR3aa: CASSWGRNQPQHF
CDR3nt: TGTGCCAGCAGTTGGGGGCGAAATCAGCCCCAGCATTTT

abundance: -
j_gene: TRBJ2-5
v_gene: TRBV4-2
d_gene: TRBD2
CDR3aa: CASSQESSGGLEQYF
CDR3nt: TGTGCCAGCAGCCAAGAATCTAGCGGGGGTTTAGAGCAGTACTTC

abundance: -
j_gene: TRBJ2-2
v_gene: TRBV27
d_gene: TRBD1
CDR3aa: CASNSQQGTGELFF
CDR3nt: TGTGCCAGCAATTCCCAACAGGGGACCGGGGAGCTGTTTTTT